Listed below are T cell receptor beta chains from one sample, sequenced in a study of cytomegalovirus exposure and HLA in healthy donors. Data came from immunoSEQ multiplex PCR; TCRdb stores just in-frame clones and leaves some out. Of 150,000 to 200,000 clones in the sample, approximately 86% are singletons; the top ten hold roughly 0.98%. The sample taken for sequencing was PBMCs. Receptor source: a boy aged 2 to 10 in good health and CMV-seronegative. The CDR3 runs from the conserved cysteine through the conserved F or W. D genes are given only for firm matches. Part of the rows lack a size; the others show once, few, many or a class for expanded clones.

V gene	clone size	J gene	D gene	CDR3 protein	CDR3 DNA
TRBV9	once	TRBJ2-3	NA	CASSVAPGSYTDTQYF	TGTGCCAGCAGCGTAGCACCAGGATCCTACACAGATACGCAGTATTTT
TRBV7-9	NA	TRBJ2-3	NA	CASSFTPGPGLDTQYF	TGTGCCAGCAGCTTCACCCCAGGACCAGGGTTAGATACGCAGTATTTT
TRBV10-1	NA	TRBJ2-3	TRBD2	CASGTSGRGTDTQYF	TGCGCCAGTGGGACTAGCGGGAGGGGGACAGATACGCAGTATTTT
TRBV6-1	once	TRBJ2-5	TRBD1	CASSPGTEPETQYF	TGTGCCAGCAGTCCCGGGACAGAGCCAGAGACCCAGTACTTC
TRBV29-1	NA	TRBJ2-7	NA	CSVGHYSYEQYF	TGCAGCGTTGGCCACTACTCCTACGAGCAGTACTTC
TRBV28	NA	TRBJ1-2	TRBD1	CASGQEEENGYTF	TGTGCCAGTGGACAGGAGGAGGAGAATGGCTACACCTTC
TRBV7-2	NA	TRBJ1-1	TRBD1	CASSLDRGTEAFF	TGTGCCAGCAGCTTGGACAGGGGAACTGAAGCTTTCTTT
TRBV18	NA	TRBJ2-5	TRBD2	CASSPPGRAETQYF	TGTGCCAGCTCACCACCGGGGAGGGCGGAGACCCAGTACTTC
TRBV7-8	NA	TRBJ2-7	NA	CASSLNRGYEQYF	TGTGCCAGCAGCTTAAATCGGGGGTACGAGCAGTACTTC
TRBV6-6	once	TRBJ1-4	NA	CASSYLGSGEKLFF	TGTGCCAGCAGTTACCTGGGCAGTGGGGAAAAACTGTTTTTT
TRBV28	NA	TRBJ1-5	NA	CASSFWQSNQPQHF	TGTGCCAGCAGTTTCTGGCAGTCCAATCAGCCCCAGCATTTT
TRBV18	once	TRBJ1-5	NA	CASSLGEDQPQHF	TGTGCCAGCTCACTAGGGGAGGATCAGCCCCAGCATTTT
TRBV27	once	TRBJ2-5	NA	CASSLDSIQETQYF	TGTGCCAGCAGTCTAGACAGTATACAAGAGACCCAGTACTTC
TRBV6-5	NA	TRBJ2-7	TRBD1	CASSATGISPYEQYF	TGTGCCAGCAGCGCGACAGGGATTTCCCCCTACGAGCAGTACTTC
TRBV29-1	NA	TRBJ2-2	NA	CSVVWQGGELFF	TGCAGCGTTGTCTGGCAGGGCGGGGAGCTGTTTTTT
TRBV7-6	NA	TRBJ2-5	NA	CASSSFRGRKETQYF	TGTGCCAGCAGCTCGTTCCGCGGAAGGAAAGAGACCCAGTACTTC
TRBV7-9	NA	TRBJ2-4	TRBD1	CASSPGTGWAKNIQYF	TGTGCCAGCAGCCCCGGGACAGGGTGGGCCAAAAACATTCAGTACTTC
TRBV19	NA	TRBJ2-3	TRBD1	CASNLQGISTDTQYF	TGTGCCAGTAATCTACAGGGGATTAGCACAGATACGCAGTATTTT
TRBV7-2	NA	TRBJ2-1	TRBD2	CASSLVLAGGWYNEQFF	TGTGCCAGCAGCTTAGTCTTAGCGGGAGGGTGGTACAATGAGCAGTTCTTC
TRBV5-6	NA	TRBJ1-4	TRBD1	CASRSLGQADEKLFF	TGTGCCAGCAGGTCGCTAGGACAGGCTGATGAAAAACTGTTTTTT
TRBV5-8	NA	TRBJ1-4	NA	CASSYFLGAATNEKLFF	TGTGCCAGCAGCTACTTTTTGGGGGCCGCAACTAATGAAAAATTGTTTTTT
TRBV30	NA	TRBJ1-5	TRBD1	CAWSPGQGFTRQPQHF	TGTGCCTGGAGTCCCGGACAGGGGTTTACAAGGCAGCCCCAGCATTTT
TRBV5-6	NA	TRBJ1-2	NA	CASSLGQLIYGYTF	TGTGCCAGCAGCTTAGGACAGCTAATCTATGGCTACACCTTC
TRBV6-5	NA	TRBJ2-7	NA	CASSYSKSSAEQYF	TGTGCCAGCAGTTACTCGAAAAGTAGCGCCGAGCAGTACTTC